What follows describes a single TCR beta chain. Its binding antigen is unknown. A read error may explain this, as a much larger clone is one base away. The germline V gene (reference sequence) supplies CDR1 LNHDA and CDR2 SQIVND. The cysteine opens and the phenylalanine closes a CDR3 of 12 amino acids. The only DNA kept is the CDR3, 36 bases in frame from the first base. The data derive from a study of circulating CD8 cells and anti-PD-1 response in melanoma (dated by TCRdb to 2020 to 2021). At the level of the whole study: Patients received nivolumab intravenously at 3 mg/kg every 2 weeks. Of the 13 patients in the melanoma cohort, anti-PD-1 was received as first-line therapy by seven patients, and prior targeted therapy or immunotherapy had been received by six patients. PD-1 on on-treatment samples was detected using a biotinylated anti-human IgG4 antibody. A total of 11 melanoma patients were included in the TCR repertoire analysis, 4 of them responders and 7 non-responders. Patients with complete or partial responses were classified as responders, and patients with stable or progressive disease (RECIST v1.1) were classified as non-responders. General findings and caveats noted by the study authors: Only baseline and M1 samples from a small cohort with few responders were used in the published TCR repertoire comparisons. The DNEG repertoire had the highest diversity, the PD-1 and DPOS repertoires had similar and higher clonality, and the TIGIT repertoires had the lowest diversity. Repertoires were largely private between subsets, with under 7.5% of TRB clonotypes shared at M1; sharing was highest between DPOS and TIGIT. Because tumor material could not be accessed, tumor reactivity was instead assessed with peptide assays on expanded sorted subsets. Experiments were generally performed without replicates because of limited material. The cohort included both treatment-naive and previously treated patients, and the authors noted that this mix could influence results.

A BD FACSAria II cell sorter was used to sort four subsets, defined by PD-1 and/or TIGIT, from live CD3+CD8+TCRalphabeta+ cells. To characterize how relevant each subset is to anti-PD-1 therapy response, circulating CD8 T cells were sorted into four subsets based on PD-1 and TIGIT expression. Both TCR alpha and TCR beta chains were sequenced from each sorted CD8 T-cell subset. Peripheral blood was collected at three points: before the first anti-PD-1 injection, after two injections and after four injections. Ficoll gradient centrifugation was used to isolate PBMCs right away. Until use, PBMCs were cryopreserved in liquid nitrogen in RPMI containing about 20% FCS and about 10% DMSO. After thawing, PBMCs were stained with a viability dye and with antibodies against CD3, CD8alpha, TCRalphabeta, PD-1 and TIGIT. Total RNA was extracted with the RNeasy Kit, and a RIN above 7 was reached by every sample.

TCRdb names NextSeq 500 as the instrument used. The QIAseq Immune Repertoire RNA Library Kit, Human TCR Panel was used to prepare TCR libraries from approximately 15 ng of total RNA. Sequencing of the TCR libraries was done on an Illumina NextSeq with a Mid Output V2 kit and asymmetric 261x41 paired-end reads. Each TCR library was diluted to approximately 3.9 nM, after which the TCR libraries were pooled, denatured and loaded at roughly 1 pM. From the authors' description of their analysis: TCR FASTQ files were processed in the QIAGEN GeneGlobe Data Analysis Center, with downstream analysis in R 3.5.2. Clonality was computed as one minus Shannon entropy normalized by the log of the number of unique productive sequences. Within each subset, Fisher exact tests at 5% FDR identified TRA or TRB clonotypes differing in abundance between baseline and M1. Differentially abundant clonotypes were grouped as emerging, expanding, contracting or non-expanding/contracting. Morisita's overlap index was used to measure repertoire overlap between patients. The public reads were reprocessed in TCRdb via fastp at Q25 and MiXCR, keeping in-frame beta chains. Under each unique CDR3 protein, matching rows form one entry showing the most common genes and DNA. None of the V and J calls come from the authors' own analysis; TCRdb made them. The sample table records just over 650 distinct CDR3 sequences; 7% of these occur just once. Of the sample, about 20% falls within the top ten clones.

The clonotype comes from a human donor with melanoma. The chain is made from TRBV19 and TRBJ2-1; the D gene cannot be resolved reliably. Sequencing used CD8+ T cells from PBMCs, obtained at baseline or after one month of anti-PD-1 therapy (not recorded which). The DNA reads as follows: TGTGCCAGTAGTATGATGGGGAATGAGCAGGTCTTC. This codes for CASSMMGNEQVF.